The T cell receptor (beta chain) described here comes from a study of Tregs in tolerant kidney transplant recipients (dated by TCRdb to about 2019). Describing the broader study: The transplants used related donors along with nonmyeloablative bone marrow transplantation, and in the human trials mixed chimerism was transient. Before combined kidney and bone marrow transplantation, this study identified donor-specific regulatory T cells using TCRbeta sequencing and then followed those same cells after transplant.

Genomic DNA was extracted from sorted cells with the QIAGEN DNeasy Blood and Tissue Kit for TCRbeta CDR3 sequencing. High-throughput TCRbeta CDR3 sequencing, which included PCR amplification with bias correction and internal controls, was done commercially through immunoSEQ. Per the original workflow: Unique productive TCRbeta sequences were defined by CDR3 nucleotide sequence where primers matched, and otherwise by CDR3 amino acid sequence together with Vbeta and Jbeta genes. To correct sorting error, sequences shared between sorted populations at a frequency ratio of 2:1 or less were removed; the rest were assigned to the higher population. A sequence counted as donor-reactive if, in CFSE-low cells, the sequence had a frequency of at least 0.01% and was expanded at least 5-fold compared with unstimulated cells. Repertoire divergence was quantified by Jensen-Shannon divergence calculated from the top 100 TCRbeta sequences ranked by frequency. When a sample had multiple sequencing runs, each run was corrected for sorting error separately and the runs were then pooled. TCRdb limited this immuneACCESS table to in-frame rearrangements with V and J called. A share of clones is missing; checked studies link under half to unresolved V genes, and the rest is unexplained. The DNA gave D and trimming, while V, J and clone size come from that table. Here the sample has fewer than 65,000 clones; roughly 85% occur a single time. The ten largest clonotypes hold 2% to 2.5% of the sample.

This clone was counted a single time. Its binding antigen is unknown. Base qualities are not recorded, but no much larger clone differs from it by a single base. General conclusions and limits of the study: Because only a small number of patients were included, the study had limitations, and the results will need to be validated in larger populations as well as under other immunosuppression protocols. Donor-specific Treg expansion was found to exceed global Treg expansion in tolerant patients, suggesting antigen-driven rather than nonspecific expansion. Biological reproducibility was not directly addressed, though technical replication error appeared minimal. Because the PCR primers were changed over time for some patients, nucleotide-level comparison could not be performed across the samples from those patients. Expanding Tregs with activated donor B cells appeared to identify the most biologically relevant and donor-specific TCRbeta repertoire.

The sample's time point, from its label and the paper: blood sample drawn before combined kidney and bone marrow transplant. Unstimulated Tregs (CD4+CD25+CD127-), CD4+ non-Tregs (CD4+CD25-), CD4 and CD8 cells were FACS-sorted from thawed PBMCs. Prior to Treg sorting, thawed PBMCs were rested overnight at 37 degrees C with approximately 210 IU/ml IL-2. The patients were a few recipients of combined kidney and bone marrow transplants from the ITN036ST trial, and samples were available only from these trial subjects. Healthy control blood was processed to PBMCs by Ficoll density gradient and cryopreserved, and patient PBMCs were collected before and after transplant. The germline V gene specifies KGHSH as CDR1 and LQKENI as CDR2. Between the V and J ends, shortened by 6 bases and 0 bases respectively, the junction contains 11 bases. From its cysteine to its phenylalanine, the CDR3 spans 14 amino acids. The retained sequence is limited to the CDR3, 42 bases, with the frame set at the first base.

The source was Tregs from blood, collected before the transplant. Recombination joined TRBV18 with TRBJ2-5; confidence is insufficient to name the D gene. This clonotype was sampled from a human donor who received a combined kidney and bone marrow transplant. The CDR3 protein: CASSRTDHQETQYF. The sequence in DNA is TGTGCCAGCTCTCGGACGGACCACCAAGAGACCCAGTACTTC.